Each of the 23 T cell receptor beta chains below was sequenced from the same sample in a study of vaccination effects on CD4 cells after COVID-19. Sequencing used immunoSEQ multiplex PCR; TCRdb keeps in-frame clones, though not all of them. The sample lists about 22,000 clones, 72% occurring once. The antigens for these receptors are not known. In the ViraFEST assay, antigen-specific CD4+ clonotypes were identified by expansion after peptide-pool stimulation. Cells that had been cultured for 10 days were the source of isolated CD4+ T cells. Subjects were given two BNT162b2 or mRNA-1273 vaccine doses. The material sequenced was CD4+ T cells from PBMCs cultured with HCoV-NL63 spike peptides, taken after COVID-19 vaccination. Source of these receptors: a human donor who received a COVID-19 vaccine.

The chain couples TRBV18 to TRBJ2-2; 8 positions match TRBD2. The CDR3 extends over 15 amino acids. CDR1 and CDR2 (germline): KGHSH, LQKENI. V was clipped by 2 bases and J by 7 bases; unmatched bases: 6. The CDR3 region is CASSPAGTSGGELFF. CDR3 bases: TGTGCCAGCTCACCAGCCGGGACTAGTGGCGGGGAGCTGTTTTTT.

The chain has TRBV6-6 and TRBJ2-7; 8 bases are shared with TRBD1. The CDR3 totals 15 residues. V was pared by 5 bases and J by 5 bases, with 11 bases of the junction left unmatched. CDR1 is MNHNY and CDR2 is SVGAGI in the germline V gene (reference sequence). The CDR3 DNA sequence: TGTGCCAGCAGTCAACCGCGGACAGGGAAGGACGAGCAGTACTTC. The encoded protein is CASSQPRTGKDEQYF.

The J gene is TRBJ2-3, the V gene TRBV6-5, with 9 bases lining up with TRBD2. After removal of 0 bases from V and 6 bases from J, the junction contained 4 bases not matched to a gene. This CDR3 contains 15 residues. CDR1 MNHEY and CDR2 SVGAGI come from the germline V gene. CDR3 sequence reads: CASSYSQRGADTQYF. As DNA, the CDR3 is TGTGCCAGCAGTTACTCCCAGCGGGGGGCCGATACGCAGTATTTT.

The V call is TRBV14, the J call TRBJ1-1; D is unclear. The CDR3 loop spans 11 amino acids. V was pared by 4 bases and J by 7 bases, with 7 bases between. CDR1 and CDR2 (germline): SGHDN, FVKESK. The CDR3 here is CASSPTVEAFF. In nucleotides, the CDR3 is TGTGCCAGCAGCCCGACGGTTGAAGCTTTCTTT.

The chain is built from TRBV19 and TRBJ2-4, with 9 bases aligning to TRBD1. This CDR3 comprises 14 residues. V trimming: 4 bases; J trimming: 6 bases; junction bases outside the gene matches: 4. The germline gives CDR1 LNHDA, CDR2 SQIVND (reference sequence). The CDR3 is CASSSRDRANIQYF. The CDR3 DNA follows: TGTGCCAGTAGTAGCCGGGACAGGGCAAACATTCAGTACTTC.

V and J are TRBV18 and TRBJ1-1, with D uncertain. The CDR3 runs to 17 residues. The ends were cut back, 0 bases at V and 3 bases at J, with 17 bases in the middle. Germline V lookup: CDR1 KGHSH, CDR2 LQKENI. CDR3: CASSPPQGFEVDTEAFF. In nucleotides, the CDR3 is TGTGCCAGCTCACCACCCCAAGGTTTCGAGGTCGACACTGAAGCTTTCTTT.

The sample holds one count of this clone. The J gene is TRBJ1-4, the V gene TRBV6-1; no firm D call. This CDR3 region has 16 residues. CDR1 is MNHNS and CDR2 is SASEGT in the germline V gene. Trimming pared 3 bases from V and 0 bases from J, leaving 11 bases between. CDR3 region: CASSERVGTTNEKLFF. The CDR3 region has the DNA TGTGCCAGCAGTGAGAGGGTCGGCACAACTAATGAAAAACTGTTTTTT.

The rearrangement joins TRBV2 to TRBJ2-5; 9 nucleotides line up with TRBD2. The CDR3 runs 17 residues. The ends lost 6 bases at V and 0 bases at J; junction bases unmatched: 11. Germline values: CDR1 SNHLY, CDR2 FYNNEI. CDR3 coding DNA: TGTGCCAGCAGCGTTAGCGGGAGCAGAACGAACCAAGAGACCCAGTACTTC. This codes for CASSVSGSRTNQETQYF.

J is TRBJ1-4 and V is TRBV5-5; D is unresolved. Per germline, CDR1 SGHKS and CDR2 YYEKEE (reference sequence). Trimming removed 3 bases at V and 5 bases at J, with 11 bases between. The CDR3 is made up of 14 amino acids. The CDR3 nucleotides are TGTGCCAGCAGCTACAGAAGTTCCAATGAAAAACTGTTTTTT. Translated: CASSYRSSNEKLFF.

The rearrangement joins TRBV19 to TRBJ2-2; TRBD2 agrees at 14 bases. Germline V gene data show CDR1 as LNHDA and CDR2 as SQIVND (reference sequence). The CDR3 loop spans 18 amino acids. V lost 3 bases to trimming and J lost 5 bases; unmatched junction nucleotides: 8. The CDR3 loop is CASSMATSGRAGTGELFF. CDR3 bases: TGTGCCAGTAGTATGGCGACTAGCGGGAGGGCCGGTACCGGGGAGCTGTTTTTT.

The chain couples TRBV5-1 to TRBJ1-2; TRBD1 aligns across 10 bases. This CDR3 spans 15 amino acids. The ends lost 4 bases at V and 4 bases at J; junction bases unmatched: 7. The germline V gene encodes CDR1 SGHRS and CDR2 YFSETQ. CDR3 sequence reads: CASSTGQGGVYGYTF. In DNA, the CDR3 is TGCGCCAGCAGCACAGGACAGGGGGGGGTCTATGGCTACACCTTC.

The rearrangement links TRBV21-1 to TRBJ2-7; the table's D gene call, TRBD1, was not cross checked with the DNA. TRBV21-1 is flagged as a pseudogene. The CDR3 is made up of 14 amino acids. The CDR3 reads CASSQQGYIYEQYF. As DNA, the CDR3 is TGTGCCAGCAGCCAGCAGGGTTACATCTACGAGCAGTACTTC.

This clone was seen a single time. V gene TRBV4-1 combines with J gene TRBJ2-2, with a weak D call TRBD1 (6 bases). The V gene's germline CDR1 is MGHRA and CDR2 YSYEKL. Trimming removed 4 bases at V and 0 bases at J, with 12 bases between. The CDR3 consists of 16 residues. CDR3 sequence: CASSPAGQSNTGELFF. CDR3 coding DNA: TGCGCCAGCAGCCCCGCCGGACAGTCGAACACCGGGGAGCTGTTTTTT.

The chain joins TRBV24-1 to TRBJ1-2; D is uncertain. Germline V gives CDR1 KGHDR, CDR2 SFDVKD. This CDR3 is 13 amino acids long. Trimming pared 5 bases from V and 4 bases from J, leaving 10 bases between. The chain's CDR3 is CATSGGAFYGYTF. DNA for the CDR3: TGTGCCACCAGTGGGGGAGCGTTCTATGGCTACACCTTC.

The V call is TRBV19, the J call TRBJ1-1; D is uncertain. V dropped 3 bases and J dropped 2 bases, with 7 bases sitting between them. Germline CDR1 reads LNHDA; CDR2 reads SQIVND (reference sequence). The CDR3 runs 13 residues. CDR3 sequence (DNA): TGTGCCAGTAGTATCTTCAGTAACACTGAAGCTTTCTTT. Residues: CASSIFSNTEAFF.

CDR3 coding DNA: TGTGCCAGCAGCCAAGTGTCTAGCGGGAACAATGAGCAGTTCTTC. Protein: CASSQVSSGNNEQFF. This chain joins TRBV3-1 (or the pseudogene TRBV3-2) and TRBJ2-1; 9 bases are a match to TRBD2. Germline values: CDR1 LGHDT, CDR2 YNNKEL (reference sequence). The CDR3 runs to 15 residues. V dropped 1 base and J dropped 5; count of bases not matched to a gene: 3.

A few counts support this clone. The chain joins TRBV12-3 or TRBV12-4 to TRBJ1-2, with TRBD1 matching 9 bases. The trim removed 5 bases at V and 4 bases at J, leaving 2 bases unmatched. The CDR3 runs 13 residues. The CDR3 DNA follows: TGTGCCAGCAGTCCGGGACAGGGCTATGGCTACACCTTC. Protein sequence: CASSPGQGYGYTF.

The rearrangement uses TRBV7-6 and TRBJ2-1; 7 bases map to TRBD2. With V trimmed by 4 bases and J by 0 bases, 9 bases remained unmatched. Germline V gives CDR1 SGHVS, CDR2 FNYEAQ. The CDR3 runs 17 residues. The chain's CDR3 is CASSYQSGRASYNEQFF. The CDR3 coding sequence is TGTGCCAGCAGCTACCAGAGTGGGAGGGCCTCCTACAATGAGCAGTTCTTC.

The rearrangement uses TRBV5-5 and TRBJ2-7; perhaps TRBD1 as D (6 bases). The CDR3 has 15 amino acids. Trimming stripped 5 bases from V and 2 bases from J, with 17 bases between. In germline, CDR1 is SGHKS, CDR2 YYEKEE (reference sequence). The CDR3 DNA follows: TGTGCCAGCAGTTCTACCCCGACAGGTACCTACGAGCAGTACTTC. Amino acids: CASSSTPTGTYEQYF.

The gene calls are TRBV12-5 and TRBJ2-1; the match to TRBD2 covers 8 bases. CDR1 and CDR2 (germline): LGHNT, FRNRAP. V was pared by 3 bases and J by 5 bases, with 9 bases of the junction left unmatched. The CDR3 spans 16 residues. CDR3 nucleotide sequence: TGTGCTAGTGGTTTACTATATAGCGGGGATAACAATGAGCAGTTCTTC. The encoded protein is CASGLLYSGDNNEQFF.

This clone appeared a single time. The chain carries TRBV6-1 and TRBJ1-2; TRBD1 agrees at 7 bases. V lost 1 base, J lost 4 bases, and 12 bases stayed unmatched. Germline V gene sequence: CDR1 MNHNS, CDR2 SASEGT. CDR3 length: 17 residues. The CDR3 coding sequence is TGTGCCAGCAGTGAAGATCTTGCAGGGGGATATATCTATGGCTACACCTTC. It yields the protein CASSEDLAGGYIYGYTF.

This clone appeared a few times. The chain recombines TRBV7-2 with TRBJ2-1, with 12 bases matching TRBD2. The V segment lost 5 bases and the J segment 7 bases; nucleotides outside the gene matches: 6. The CDR3 totals 15 residues. Per the germline V gene, CDR1 is SGHTA and CDR2 is FQGNSA. The CDR3 is CASSQTSGSFNEQFF. The CDR3 nucleotides read TGTGCCAGCAGCCAGACTAGCGGGAGCTTTAATGAGCAGTTCTTC.

This chain links TRBV5-1 with TRBJ1-4; D is unclear. Germline assignment: CDR1 SGHRS and CDR2 YFSETQ. The CDR3 length is 13 residues. Trimming stripped 0 bases from V and 10 bases from J, with 10 bases between. The CDR3, as DNA: TGCGCCAGCAGCTTGGATGGTGGCCGAAAACTGTTTTTT. As protein: CASSLDGGRKLFF.